Shown below are 2 T cell receptor beta chains from a single sample sequenced in a study of blood T cells in healthy people across ages. Next came a second PCR, run for 7 to 11 cycles, which used a sample-barcoded 5' primer along with a J-beta primer mix. TCRdb ran MiXCR on the 5' RACE reads and lists one entry per CDR3 protein. The sample holds 600,000 to 850,000 distinct CDR3 sequences, roughly 47% seen once. Sequenced sample: blood. The receptors derive from a woman aged 60-75 years in good health.

This chain joins TRBV7-2 and TRBJ2-7, with 14 bases that match TRBD2. There are 15 residues in the CDR3. V lost 5 bases to trimming and J lost 3 bases; unmatched junction nucleotides: 3. CDR1 is SGHTA and CDR2 is FQGNSA in the germline V gene. The CDR3 DNA reads TGTGCCAGCAGCGGACTAGCGGGAGGCCACTACGAGCAGTACTTC. Its translation is CASSGLAGGHYEQYF. The full variable domain, rest sourced from reference TRBV7-2 and TRBJ2-7, is GAGVSQSPSNKVTEKGKDVELRCDPISGHTALYWYRQSLGQGLEFLIYFQGNSAPDKSGLPSDRFSAERTGGSVSTLTIQRTQQEDSAVYLCASSGLAGGHYEQYFGPGTRLTVT.

This clonotype is a singleton in its sample. The CDR3 is CASSSDRGQAYEQYF. The CDR3 DNA reads as TGTGCCAGCAGTTCAGACAGGGGGCAGGCCTACGAGCAGTACTTC. This chain connects TRBV12-3 or TRBV12-4 to TRBJ2-7; 10 bases agree with TRBD1. With V trimmed by 4 bases and J by 2 bases, 5 bases remained unmatched. The CDR3 runs 15 residues.